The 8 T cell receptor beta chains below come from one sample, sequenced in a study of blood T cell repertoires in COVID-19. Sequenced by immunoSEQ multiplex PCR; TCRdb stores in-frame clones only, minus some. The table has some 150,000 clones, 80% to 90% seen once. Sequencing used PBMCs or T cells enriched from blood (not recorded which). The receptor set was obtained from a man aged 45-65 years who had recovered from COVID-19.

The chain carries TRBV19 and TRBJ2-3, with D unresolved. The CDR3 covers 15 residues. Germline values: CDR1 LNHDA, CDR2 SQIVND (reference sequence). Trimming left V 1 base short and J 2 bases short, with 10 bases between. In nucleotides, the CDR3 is TGTGCCAGTAGTATAGGTGCGGTGTACACAGATACGCAGTATTTT. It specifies CASSIGAVYTDTQYF.

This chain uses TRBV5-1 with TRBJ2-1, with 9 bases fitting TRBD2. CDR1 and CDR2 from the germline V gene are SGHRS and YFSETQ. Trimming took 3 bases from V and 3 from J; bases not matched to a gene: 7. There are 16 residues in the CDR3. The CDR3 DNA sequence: TGCGCCAGCAGCTGGTCTCTAGCGGGGAGCTACAATGAGCAGTTCTTC. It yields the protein CASSWSLAGSYNEQFF.

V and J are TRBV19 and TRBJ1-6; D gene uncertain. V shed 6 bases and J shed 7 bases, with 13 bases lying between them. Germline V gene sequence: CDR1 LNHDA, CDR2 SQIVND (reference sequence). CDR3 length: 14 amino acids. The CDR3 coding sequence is TGTGCCAGTAGACCCCGGGGAAGCAATTCACCCCTCCACTTT. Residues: CASRPRGSNSPLHF.

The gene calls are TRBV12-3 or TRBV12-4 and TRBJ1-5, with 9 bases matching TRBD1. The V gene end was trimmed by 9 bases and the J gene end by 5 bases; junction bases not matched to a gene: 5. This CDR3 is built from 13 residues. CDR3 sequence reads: CASRGQGHQPQHF. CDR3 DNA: TGTGCCAGTAGGGGACAGGGTCATCAGCCCCAGCATTTT.

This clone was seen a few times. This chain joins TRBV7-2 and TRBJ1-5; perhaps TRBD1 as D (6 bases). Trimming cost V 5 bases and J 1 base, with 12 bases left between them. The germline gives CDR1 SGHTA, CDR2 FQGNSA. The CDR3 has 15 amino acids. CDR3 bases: TGTGCCAGCAGCCTGACCAGGGGAAGCAATCAGCCCCAGCATTTT. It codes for CASSLTRGSNQPQHF.

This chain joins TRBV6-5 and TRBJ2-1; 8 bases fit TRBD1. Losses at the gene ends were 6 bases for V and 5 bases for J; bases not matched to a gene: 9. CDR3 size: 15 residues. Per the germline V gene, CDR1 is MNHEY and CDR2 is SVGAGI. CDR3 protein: CASSQRTGFNNEQFF. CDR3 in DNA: TGTGCCAGCAGCCAACGGACAGGGTTCAACAATGAGCAGTTCTTC.

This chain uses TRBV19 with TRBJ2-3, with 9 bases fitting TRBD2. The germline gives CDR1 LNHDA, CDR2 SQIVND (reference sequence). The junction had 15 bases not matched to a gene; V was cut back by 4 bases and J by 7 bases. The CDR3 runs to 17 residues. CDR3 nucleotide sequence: TGTGCCAGTAGTAACGAGCGGGGGGCCCGAGGAACAAATACGCAGTATTTT. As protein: CASSNERGARGTNTQYF. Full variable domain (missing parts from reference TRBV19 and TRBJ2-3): DGGITQSPKYLFRKEGQNVTLSCEQNLNHDAMYWYRQDPGQGLRLIYYSQIVNDFQKGDIAEGYSVSREKKESFPLTVTSAQKNPTAFYLCASSNERGARGTNTQYFGPGTRLTVL.

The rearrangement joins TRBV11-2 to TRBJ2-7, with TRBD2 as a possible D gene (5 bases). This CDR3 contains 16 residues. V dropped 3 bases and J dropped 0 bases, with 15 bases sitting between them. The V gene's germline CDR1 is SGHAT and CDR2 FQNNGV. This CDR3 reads CASSLEARPRSYEQYF. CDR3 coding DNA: TGTGCCAGCAGCTTGGAGGCGCGCCCCCGCTCCTACGAGCAGTACTTC.